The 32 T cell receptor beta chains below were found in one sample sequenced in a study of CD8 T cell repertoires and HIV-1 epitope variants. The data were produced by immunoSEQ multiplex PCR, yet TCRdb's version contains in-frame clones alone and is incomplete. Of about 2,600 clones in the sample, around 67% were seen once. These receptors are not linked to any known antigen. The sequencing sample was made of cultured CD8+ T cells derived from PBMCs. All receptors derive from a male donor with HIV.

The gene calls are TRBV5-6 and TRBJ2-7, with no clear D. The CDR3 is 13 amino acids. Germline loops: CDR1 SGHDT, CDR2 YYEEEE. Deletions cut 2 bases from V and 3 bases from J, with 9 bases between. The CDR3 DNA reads TGTGCCAGCAGCTTTGGGCCTGACTACGAGCAGTACTTC. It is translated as CASSFGPDYEQYF.

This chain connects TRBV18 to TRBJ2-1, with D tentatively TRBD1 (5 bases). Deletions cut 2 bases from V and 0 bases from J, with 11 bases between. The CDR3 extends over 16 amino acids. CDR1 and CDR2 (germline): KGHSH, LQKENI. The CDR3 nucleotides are TGTGCCAGCTCACCAGGGGCCCCTAGCTCCTACAATGAGCAGTTCTTC. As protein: CASSPGAPSSYNEQFF.

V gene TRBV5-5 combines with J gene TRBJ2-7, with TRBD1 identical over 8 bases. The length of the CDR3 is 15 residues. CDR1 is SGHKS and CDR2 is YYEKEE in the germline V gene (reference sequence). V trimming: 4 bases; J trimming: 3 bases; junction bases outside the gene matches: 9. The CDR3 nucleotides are TGTGCCAGCAGCGCCCATGGGACAGGCATCTACGAGCAGTACTTC. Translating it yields CASSAHGTGIYEQYF.

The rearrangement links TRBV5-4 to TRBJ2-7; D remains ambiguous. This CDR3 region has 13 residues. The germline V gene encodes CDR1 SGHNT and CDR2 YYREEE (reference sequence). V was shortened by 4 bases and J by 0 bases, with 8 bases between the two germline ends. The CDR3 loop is CASSPFGSYEQYF. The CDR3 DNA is TGTGCCAGCAGCCCCTTCGGCTCCTACGAGCAGTACTTC.

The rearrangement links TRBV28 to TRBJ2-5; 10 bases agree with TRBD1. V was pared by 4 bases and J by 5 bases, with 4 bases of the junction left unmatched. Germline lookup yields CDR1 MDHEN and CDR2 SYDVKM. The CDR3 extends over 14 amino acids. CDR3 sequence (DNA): TGTGCCAGCAGTTCGGACAGGGGGGAGGAGACCCAGTACTTC. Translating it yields CASSSDRGEETQYF.

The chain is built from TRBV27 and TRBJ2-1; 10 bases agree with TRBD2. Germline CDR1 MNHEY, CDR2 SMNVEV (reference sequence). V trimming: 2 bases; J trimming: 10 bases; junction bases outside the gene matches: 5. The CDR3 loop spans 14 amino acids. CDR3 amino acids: CASSLRLAGDEQFF. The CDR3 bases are TGTGCCAGCAGTTTACGGCTAGCGGGAGACGAGCAGTTCTTC.

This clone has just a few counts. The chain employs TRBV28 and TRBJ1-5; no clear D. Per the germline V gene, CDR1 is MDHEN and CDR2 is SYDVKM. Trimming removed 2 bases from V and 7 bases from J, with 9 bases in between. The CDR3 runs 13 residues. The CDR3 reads CASSLREEQPQHF. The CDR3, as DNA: TGTGCCAGCAGTTTAAGGGAGGAACAGCCCCAGCATTTT. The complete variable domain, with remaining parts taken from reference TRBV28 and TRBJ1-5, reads DVKVTQSSRYLVKRTGEKVFLECVQDMDHENMFWYRQDPGLGLRLIYFSYDVKMKEKGDIPEGYSVSREKKERFSLILESASTNQTSMYLCASSLREEQPQHFGDGTRLSIL.

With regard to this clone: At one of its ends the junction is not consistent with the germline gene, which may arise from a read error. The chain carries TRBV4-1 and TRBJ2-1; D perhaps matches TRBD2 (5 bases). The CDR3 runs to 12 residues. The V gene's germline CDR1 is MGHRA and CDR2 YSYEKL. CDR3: CASSQDGRDSLF. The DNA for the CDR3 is TGCGCCAGCAGCCAAGATGGCCGGGATTCGCTCTTC.

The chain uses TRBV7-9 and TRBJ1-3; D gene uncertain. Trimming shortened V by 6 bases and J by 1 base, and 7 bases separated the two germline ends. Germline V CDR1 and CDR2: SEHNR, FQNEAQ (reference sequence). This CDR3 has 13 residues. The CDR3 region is CASRGGSGNTIYF. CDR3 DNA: TGTGCCAGCAGGGGAGGGTCTGGAAACACCATATATTTT.

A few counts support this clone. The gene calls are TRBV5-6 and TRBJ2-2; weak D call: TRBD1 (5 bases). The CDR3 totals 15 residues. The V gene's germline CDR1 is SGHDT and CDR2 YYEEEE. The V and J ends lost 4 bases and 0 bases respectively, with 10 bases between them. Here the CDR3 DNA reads TGTGCCAGCAGCCCAGGGTTCGCGAACACCGGGGAGCTGTTTTTT. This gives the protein CASSPGFANTGELFF.

As DNA, the CDR3 is TGTGCCAGTAGCCCGACAGGTCCCGGGGAGCAGTACTTC. It yields the protein CASSPTGPGEQYF. The chain has TRBV19 and TRBJ2-7; D is possibly TRBD1 (6 bases). The germline gives CDR1 LNHDA, CDR2 SQIVND (reference sequence). CDR3 length: 13 residues. Trimming took 6 bases from V and 7 from J, leaving 16 bases between them.

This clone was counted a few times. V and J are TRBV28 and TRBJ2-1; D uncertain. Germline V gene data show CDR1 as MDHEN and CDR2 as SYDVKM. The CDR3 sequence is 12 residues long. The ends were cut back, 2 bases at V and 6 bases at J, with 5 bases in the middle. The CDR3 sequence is CASSLNINEQFF. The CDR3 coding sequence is TGTGCCAGCAGTTTAAACATCAATGAGCAGTTCTTC.

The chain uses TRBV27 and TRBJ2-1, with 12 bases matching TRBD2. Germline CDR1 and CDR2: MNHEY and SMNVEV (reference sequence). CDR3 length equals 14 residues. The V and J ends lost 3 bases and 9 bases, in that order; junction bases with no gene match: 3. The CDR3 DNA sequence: TGTGCCAGCAGTTTGCTAGCGGGGGGGAGTGAGCAGTTCTTC. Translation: CASSLLAGGSEQFF.

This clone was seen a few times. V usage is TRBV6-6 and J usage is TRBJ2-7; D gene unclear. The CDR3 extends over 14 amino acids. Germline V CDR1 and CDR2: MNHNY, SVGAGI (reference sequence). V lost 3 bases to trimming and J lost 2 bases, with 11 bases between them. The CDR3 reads CASSYSGPTYEQYF. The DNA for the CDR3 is TGTGCCAGCAGTTATTCCGGGCCCACCTACGAGCAGTACTTC.

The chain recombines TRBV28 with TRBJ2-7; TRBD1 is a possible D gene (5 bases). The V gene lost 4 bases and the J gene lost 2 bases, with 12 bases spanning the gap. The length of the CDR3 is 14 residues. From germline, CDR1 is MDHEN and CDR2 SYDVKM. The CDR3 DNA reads TGTGCCAGCAGTTGGATAGACAGTCCCTACGAGCAGTACTTC. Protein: CASSWIDSPYEQYF.

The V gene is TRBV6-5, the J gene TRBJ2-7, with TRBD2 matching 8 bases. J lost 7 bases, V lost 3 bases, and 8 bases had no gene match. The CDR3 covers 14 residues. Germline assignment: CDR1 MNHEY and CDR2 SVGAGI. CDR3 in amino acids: CASSYGLAEWEQYF. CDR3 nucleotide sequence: TGTGCCAGCAGTTATGGACTAGCAGAGTGGGAGCAGTACTTC.

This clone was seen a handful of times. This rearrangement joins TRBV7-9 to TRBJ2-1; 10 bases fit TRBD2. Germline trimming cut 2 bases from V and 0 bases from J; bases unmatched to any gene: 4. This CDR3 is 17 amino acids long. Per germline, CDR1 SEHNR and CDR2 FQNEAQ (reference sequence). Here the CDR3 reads CASSLIAGGGSYNEQFF. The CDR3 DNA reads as TGTGCCAGCAGCTTAATAGCGGGGGGTGGCTCCTACAATGAGCAGTTCTTC.

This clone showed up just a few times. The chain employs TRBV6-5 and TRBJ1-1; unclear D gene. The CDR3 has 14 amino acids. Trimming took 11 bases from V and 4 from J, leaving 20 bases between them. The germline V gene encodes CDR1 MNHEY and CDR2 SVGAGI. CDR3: CAPRSVSLGTEAFF. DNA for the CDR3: TGTGCCCCCAGATCTGTGTCTTTGGGCACTGAAGCTTTCTTT.

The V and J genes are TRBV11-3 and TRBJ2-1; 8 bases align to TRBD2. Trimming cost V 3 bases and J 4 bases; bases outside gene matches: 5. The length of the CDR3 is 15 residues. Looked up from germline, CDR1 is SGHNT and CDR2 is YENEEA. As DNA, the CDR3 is TGTGCCAGCAGCTTCAGAAGCGGGAGTTACAATGAGCAGTTCTTC. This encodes CASSFRSGSYNEQFF. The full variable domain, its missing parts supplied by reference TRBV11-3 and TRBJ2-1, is EAGVVQSPRYKIIEKKQPVAFWCNPISGHNTLYWYLQNLGQGPELLIRYENEEAVDDSQLPKDRFSAERLKGVDSTLKIQPAELGDSAVYLCASSFRSGSYNEQFFGPGTRLTVL.

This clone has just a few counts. The CDR3 region has the DNA TGTGCCAGCAGTGGATCGACAGGGATCGAGCAGTACTTC. Its translation: CASSGSTGIEQYF. The chain joins TRBV27 to TRBJ2-7; 7 bases are shared with TRBD1. Germline V lookup: CDR1 MNHEY, CDR2 SMNVEV (reference sequence). The CDR3 spans 13 residues. The V gene end was trimmed by 5 bases and the J gene end by 6 bases; junction bases not matched to a gene: 7.

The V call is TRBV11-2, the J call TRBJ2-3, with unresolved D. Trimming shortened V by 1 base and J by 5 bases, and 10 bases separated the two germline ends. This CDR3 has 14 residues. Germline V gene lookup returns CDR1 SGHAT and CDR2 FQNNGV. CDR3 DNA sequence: TGTGCCAGCAGCTTAGGCATGGGGATAGATACGCAGTATTTT. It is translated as CASSLGMGIDTQYF.

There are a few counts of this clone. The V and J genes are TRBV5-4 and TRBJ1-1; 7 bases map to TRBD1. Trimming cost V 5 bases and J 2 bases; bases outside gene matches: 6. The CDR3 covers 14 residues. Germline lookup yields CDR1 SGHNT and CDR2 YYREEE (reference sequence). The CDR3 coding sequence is TGTGCCAGCAGGTGGCAGGGGGGAAACACTGAAGCTTTCTTT. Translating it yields CASRWQGGNTEAFF. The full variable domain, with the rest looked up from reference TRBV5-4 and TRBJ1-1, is ETGVTQSPTHLIKTRGQQVTLRCSSQSGHNTVSWYQQALGQGPQFIFQYYREEENGRGNFPPRFSGLQFPNYSSELNVNALELDDSALYLCASRWQGGNTEAFFGQGTRLTVV.

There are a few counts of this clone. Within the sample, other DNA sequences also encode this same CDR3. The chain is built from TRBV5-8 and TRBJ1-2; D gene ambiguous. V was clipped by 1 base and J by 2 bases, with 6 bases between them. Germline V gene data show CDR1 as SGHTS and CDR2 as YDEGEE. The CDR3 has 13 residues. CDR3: CASSLLNNYGYTF. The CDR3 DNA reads TGTGCCAGCAGCTTGCTAAACAACTATGGCTACACCTTC. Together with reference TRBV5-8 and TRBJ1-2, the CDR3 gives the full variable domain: EAGVTQSPTHLIKTRGQQATLRCSPISGHTSVYWYQQALGLGLQFLLWYDEGEERNRGNFPPRFSGRQFPNYSSELNVNALELEDSALYLCASSLLNNYGYTFGSGTRLTVV.

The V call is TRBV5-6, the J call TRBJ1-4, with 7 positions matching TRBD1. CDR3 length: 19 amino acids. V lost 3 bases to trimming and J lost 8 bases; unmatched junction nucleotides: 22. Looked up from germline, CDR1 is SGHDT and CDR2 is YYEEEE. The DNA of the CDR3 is TGTGCCAGCAGCTCCCGGGACCCGGAACGGGACAGCGGGTGGGAAAAACTGTTTTTT. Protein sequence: CASSSRDPERDSGWEKLFF. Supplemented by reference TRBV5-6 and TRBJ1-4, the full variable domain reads DAGVTQSPTHLIKTRGQQVTLRCSPKSGHDTVSWYQQALGQGPQFIFQYYEEEERQRGNFPDRFSGHQFPNYSSELNVNALLLGDSALYLCASSSRDPERDSGWEKLFFGSGTQLSVL.

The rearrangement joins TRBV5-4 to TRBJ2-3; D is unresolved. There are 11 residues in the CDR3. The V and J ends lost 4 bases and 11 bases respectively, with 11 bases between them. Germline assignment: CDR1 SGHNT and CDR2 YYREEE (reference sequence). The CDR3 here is CASSHDPGQYF. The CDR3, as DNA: TGTGCCAGCAGCCATGACCCGGGGCAGTATTTT.

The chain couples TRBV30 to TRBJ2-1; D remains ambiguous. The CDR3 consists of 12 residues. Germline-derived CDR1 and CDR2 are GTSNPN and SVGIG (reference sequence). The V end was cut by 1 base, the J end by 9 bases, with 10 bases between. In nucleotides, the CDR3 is TGTGCCTGGAGTGGGACGGTAGGTGAGCAGTTCTTC. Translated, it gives CAWSGTVGEQFF. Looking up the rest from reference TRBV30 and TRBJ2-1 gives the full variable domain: SQTIHQWPATLVQPVGSPLSLECTVEGTSNPNLYWYRQAAGRGLQLLFYSVGIGQISSEVPQNLSASRPQDRQFILSSKKLLLSDSGFYLCAWSGTVGEQFFGPGTRLTVL.

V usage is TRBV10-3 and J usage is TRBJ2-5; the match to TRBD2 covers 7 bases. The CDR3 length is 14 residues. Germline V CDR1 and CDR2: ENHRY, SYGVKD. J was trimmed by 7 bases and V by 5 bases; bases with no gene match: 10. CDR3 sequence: CAISNPQRERTQYF. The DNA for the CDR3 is TGTGCCATCAGTAACCCCCAGCGGGAAAGGACCCAGTACTTC.

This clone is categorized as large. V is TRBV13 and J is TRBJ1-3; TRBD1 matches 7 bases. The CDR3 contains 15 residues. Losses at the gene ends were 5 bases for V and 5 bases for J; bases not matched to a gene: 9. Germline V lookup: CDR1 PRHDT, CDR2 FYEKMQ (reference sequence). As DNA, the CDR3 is TGTGCCAGCAGCCCTGACAGGGACGGGCGAAACACCATATATTTT. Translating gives CASSPDRDGRNTIYF.

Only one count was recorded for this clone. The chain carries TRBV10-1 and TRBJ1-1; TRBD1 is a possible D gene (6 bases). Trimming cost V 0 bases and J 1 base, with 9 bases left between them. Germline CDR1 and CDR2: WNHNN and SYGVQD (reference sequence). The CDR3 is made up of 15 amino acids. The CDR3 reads CASSESRGANTEAFF. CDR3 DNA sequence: TGCGCCAGCAGTGAGTCGCGGGGGGCGAACACTGAAGCTTTCTTT.

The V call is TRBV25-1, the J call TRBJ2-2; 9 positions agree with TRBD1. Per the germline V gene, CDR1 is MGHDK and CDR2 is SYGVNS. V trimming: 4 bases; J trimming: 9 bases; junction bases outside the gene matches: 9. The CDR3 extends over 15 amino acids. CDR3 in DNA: TGTGCCAGCAGTGCCGATGTACAGGGGGCGAGGGAGCTGTTTTTT. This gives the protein CASSADVQGARELFF.

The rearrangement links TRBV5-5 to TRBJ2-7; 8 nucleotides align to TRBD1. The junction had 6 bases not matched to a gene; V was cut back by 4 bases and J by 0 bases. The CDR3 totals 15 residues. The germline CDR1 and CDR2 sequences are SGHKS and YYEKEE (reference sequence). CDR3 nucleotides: TGTGCCAGCAGCCCCTCTACAGGGGGCTCCTACGAGCAGTACTTC. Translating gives CASSPSTGGSYEQYF.

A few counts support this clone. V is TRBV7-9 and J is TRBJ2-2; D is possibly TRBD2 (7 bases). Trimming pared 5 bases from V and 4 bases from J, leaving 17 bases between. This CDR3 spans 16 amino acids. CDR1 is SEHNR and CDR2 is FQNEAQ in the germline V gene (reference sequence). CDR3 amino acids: CASSPPRGASTGELFF. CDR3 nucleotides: TGTGCCAGCAGCCCACCCCGGGGGGCGAGCACCGGGGAGCTGTTTTTT. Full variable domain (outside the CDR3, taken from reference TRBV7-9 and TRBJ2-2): DTGVSQNPRHKITKRGQNVTFRCDPISEHNRLYWYRQTLGQGPEFLTYFQNEAQLEKSRLLSDRFSAERPKGSFSTLEIQRTEQGDSAMYLCASSPPRGASTGELFFGEGSRLTVL.